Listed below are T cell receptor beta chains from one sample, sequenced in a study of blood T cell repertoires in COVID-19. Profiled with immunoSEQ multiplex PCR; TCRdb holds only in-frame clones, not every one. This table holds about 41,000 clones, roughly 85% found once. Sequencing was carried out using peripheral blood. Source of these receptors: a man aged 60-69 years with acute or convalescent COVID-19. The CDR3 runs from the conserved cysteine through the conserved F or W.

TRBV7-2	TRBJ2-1	CASSGRALSNEQFF
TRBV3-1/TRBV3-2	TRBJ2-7	CASSQEPGLAGTYEQYF
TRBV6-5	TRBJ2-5	CASSQTGHRAVAQYF
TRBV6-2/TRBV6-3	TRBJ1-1	CASSRQDEAFF
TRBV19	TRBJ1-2	CASSDSGTGTGYTF
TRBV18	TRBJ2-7	CASPSRGQAPSYEQYF
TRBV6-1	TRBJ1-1	CASSEDWTEAFF
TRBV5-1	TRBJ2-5	CASSLEPQGASETQYF
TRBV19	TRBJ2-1	CASSLTGTGGLIPYNEQFF
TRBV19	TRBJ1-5	CASISDTGWPQHF
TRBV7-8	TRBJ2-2	CASSAPVTGIGAGELFF
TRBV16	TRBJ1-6	CASSPHDGTGSNSPLHF
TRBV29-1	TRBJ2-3	CSVGSGTLTDTQYF
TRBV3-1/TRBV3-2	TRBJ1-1	CASSQAGEAFF
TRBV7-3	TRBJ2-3	CASSPPGTDTQYF
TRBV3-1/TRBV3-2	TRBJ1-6	CASSQDQKDRLSSYNSPLHF
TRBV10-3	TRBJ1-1	CAISEGTGDVAFF
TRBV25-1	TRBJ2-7	CASSEEVRTYGQYF
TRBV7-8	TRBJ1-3	CASSPRGGSGNTIYF
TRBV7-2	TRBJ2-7	CASSFLAGGPKEQYF
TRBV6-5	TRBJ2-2	CATHRDSSNTGELFF
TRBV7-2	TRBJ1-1	CASSAQVNTEAFF
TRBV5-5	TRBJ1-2	CASSRGTGIYGYTF
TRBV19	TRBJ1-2	CASSILSGQSTYGYTF
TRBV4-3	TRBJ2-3	CASSQGWTSGVNADTQYF
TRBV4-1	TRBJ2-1	CASSLGWGDLNEQFF
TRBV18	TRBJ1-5	CASSPPGTGGPNNQPQHF
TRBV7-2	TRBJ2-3	CASSFQVGAGGPTDTQYF
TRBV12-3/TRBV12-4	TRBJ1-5	CASSLQSDQPQHF